One TCR beta chain is described in this entry. This clone appeared a single time. There is no known antigen for this receptor. Base qualities are not provided; no much larger clone lies one nucleotide away. V loses 5 bases, J loses 1 base, and the germline ends lie 13 bases apart. From cysteine to phenylalanine, the CDR3 is 15 amino acids long. The sequence is cut down to CDR3 DNA, 45 bases in frame from base 1. Looking up the germline V gene yields CDR1 SGHTA and CDR2 FQGNSA. The data were obtained in a study of blood T cell repertoires in COVID-19 (dated by TCRdb to about 2020). About the study as a whole: Samples covering the acute and convalescent phases of COVID-19 were provided by collaborators in the United States, Italy and Spain. The prospective study material was composed of cDNA or gDNA derived from T cells, B-cell-depleted T cells, or PBMCs. Subjects who had been exposed to COVID-19, were actively infected with it, or had recovered from it provided the deeply sampled blood TCRbeta repertoires that made up the dataset. The repertoires were released in a freely available public database intended as a resource for research on the immune response to SARS-CoV-2. The samples were drawn from the first 160 participants of the ongoing ImmuneRACE study and from 1,254 subjects provided by 6 global collaborators. Sample metadata almost always included a de-identified subject ID, COVID-19 status, age in years and sex. Where available, HLA class I and class II types were obtained from metadata supplied by the sample provider rather than from assay-based typing. Overall study results and their limits: Clinical and demographic metadata were provided uncurated, with the amount varying by source and participant.

TCRbeta CDR3 regions were amplified from genomic DNA using the immunoSEQ Assay, a bias-controlled multiplex PCR. The original methods were these. The number of nucleated cells in each sample was estimated from the amplification of reference gene primers within the assay. To quantify the absolute abundance of each unique TCRbeta CDR3 rearrangement, sequence reads were collapsed and filtered. For each sample, productive Simpson clonality was calculated as the square root of Simpson's diversity index over productive rearrangements. TCRdb limited this immuneACCESS table to in-frame rearrangements with V and J called. A share of clones is missing; checked studies link under half to unresolved V genes, and the rest is unexplained. V, J and clone size are those of that table, while D and trimming were read from the DNA. The sample table records under 350,000 clones; roughly nine tenths of these occur just once. Under 3% of the sample belongs to the ten largest clones.

Enrolling through a virtual design, the prospective study's participants ranged in age from roughly 18 to 90 years and lived across about two dozen United States geographic areas. In the prospective study, cohorts were assigned on the basis of participant-reported clinical history obtained from a screening survey and a study questionnaire. Recovered participants in ImmuneRACE Cohort 3 were defined as having two consecutive negative NP/OP PCR tests, clearance from a healthcare professional, or resolution of symptoms. Each participant in the prospective study had whole blood, serum and a nasopharyngeal or oropharyngeal swab collected by mobile phlebotomists. Prospective study participants could optionally give additional blood draws and questionnaires over a roughly two-month period. Before DNA extraction, prospective study blood samples were shipped either frozen or at room temperature.

The TCR originated in a woman under 30 who had recovered from COVID-19. The chain employs TRBV7-2 and TRBJ2-3, with the D gene uncertain. Sequences were obtained from PBMCs or T cells enriched from blood (not recorded which). The nucleotide sequence is given as TGTGCCAGCAGCCTCGGCCCCCGGGGCACAGATACGCAGTATTTT. Protein translation: CASSLGPRGTDTQYF.